This is a list of T cell receptor beta chains from one sample in a study of T cell clones after liver transplantation. Only in-frame clones appear in the TCRdb table, and some are missing; sequencing was by immunoSEQ multiplex PCR. The sample lists around 110,000 clones, approximately 90% seen once, with 0.65% to 0.95% in the top ten. Source: CD4+ T cells from blood, taken 12 months after liver transplant. These receptors all come from a human patient who received a liver transplant. Some T cells may be the graft donor's. Each CDR3 is given with its conserved first and last residue. D genes are given only for firm matches. Only some rows state a clone size, as once, few, many or a class for expanded clones.

cdr3_aa: CASIMSRADYEQYF
cdr3_nt: TGTGCCAGCATAATGTCCCGAGCAGATTACGAGCAGTACTTC
d_call: .
clone_size: few
v_call: TRBV2
j_call: TRBJ2-7

cdr3_aa: CASNQGLAGPLSYEQYF
cdr3_nt: TGTGCCAGCAACCAGGGACTAGCGGGGCCCCTCTCCTACGAGCAGTACTTC
d_call: TRBD2
clone_size: .
v_call: TRBV2
j_call: TRBJ2-7

cdr3_aa: CASSLGGSLTGYTF
cdr3_nt: TGTGCCAGCAGTTTAGGGGGGTCCCTTACTGGCTACACCTTC
d_call: .
clone_size: .
v_call: TRBV27
j_call: TRBJ1-2

cdr3_aa: CASSPDGGSETQYF
cdr3_nt: TGCGCCAGCAGCCCGGACGGGGGGTCGGAGACCCAGTACTTC
d_call: TRBD2
clone_size: .
v_call: TRBV5-1
j_call: TRBJ2-5

cdr3_aa: CASSQERGDRFYSYEQYF
cdr3_nt: TGCGCCAGCAGCCAAGAAAGGGGTGACAGGTTTTATTCCTACGAGCAGTACTTC
d_call: .
clone_size: .
v_call: TRBV4-1
j_call: TRBJ2-7

cdr3_aa: CASSFGDRAYEQYF
cdr3_nt: TGTGCCAGCAGTTTCGGGGACAGGGCCTACGAGCAGTACTTC
d_call: TRBD1
clone_size: few
v_call: TRBV28
j_call: TRBJ2-7

cdr3_aa: CASSLLSSLYEQYF
cdr3_nt: TGTGCCAGCAGTTTATTGTCTAGCCTATACGAGCAGTACTTC
d_call: .
clone_size: .
v_call: TRBV27
j_call: TRBJ2-7

cdr3_aa: CASSVGFQAGGPTYEQYF
cdr3_nt: TGTGCCAGCAGCGTAGGTTTTCAGGCGGGAGGGCCGACCTACGAGCAGTACTTC
d_call: TRBD2
clone_size: few
v_call: TRBV9
j_call: TRBJ2-7

cdr3_aa: CASTTSADTQYF
cdr3_nt: TGTGCCAGCACAACGAGTGCAGATACGCAGTATTTT
d_call: .
clone_size: once
v_call: TRBV28
j_call: TRBJ2-3

cdr3_aa: CASSLRLAGDTDTQYF
cdr3_nt: TGTGCCAGCAGCTTAAGACTAGCGGGGGACACAGATACGCAGTATTTT
d_call: TRBD2
clone_size: .
v_call: TRBV7-3
j_call: TRBJ2-3

cdr3_aa: CASRTSGNRDTQYF
cdr3_nt: TGTGCCAGCAGGACTAGCGGAAATCGAGATACGCAGTATTTT
d_call: TRBD2
clone_size: .
v_call: TRBV28
j_call: TRBJ2-3

cdr3_aa: CASSPRERTYGYTF
cdr3_nt: TGTGCCAGCAGCCCCCGGGAAAGGACCTATGGCTACACCTTC
d_call: .
clone_size: .
v_call: TRBV14
j_call: TRBJ1-2

cdr3_aa: CASSPRLASDYEQYF
cdr3_nt: TGTGCCAGCAGCCCGAGACTAGCGTCCGACTACGAGCAGTACTTC
d_call: TRBD2
clone_size: .
v_call: TRBV7-9
j_call: TRBJ2-7

cdr3_aa: CASSLSRRRPFSGNTIYF
cdr3_nt: TGTGCCAGCAGCTTATCAAGACGACGTCCATTCTCTGGAAACACCATATATTTT
d_call: .
clone_size: .
v_call: TRBV7-9
j_call: TRBJ1-3

cdr3_aa: CASSYYRSLSRTSQGEKTQYF
cdr3_nt: TGTGCCAGCAGCTATTACAGGTCCCTGAGTCGGACTAGCCAGGGGGAGAAGACCCAGTACTTC
d_call: .
clone_size: .
v_call: TRBV7-8
j_call: TRBJ2-5

cdr3_aa: CASSPNTGADQPQHF
cdr3_nt: TGTGCCAGCTCACCCAACACAGGGGCAGATCAGCCCCAGCATTTT
d_call: TRBD1
clone_size: few
v_call: TRBV18
j_call: TRBJ1-5

cdr3_aa: CAWTDRGDQPQHF
cdr3_nt: TGTGCCTGGACCGACAGGGGGGATCAGCCCCAGCATTTT
d_call: TRBD1
clone_size: .
v_call: TRBV30
j_call: TRBJ1-5

cdr3_aa: CASSQSEAGGSYEQYF
cdr3_nt: TGCGCCAGCAGTCAATCGGAGGCAGGGGGTAGTTACGAGCAGTACTTC
d_call: TRBD1
clone_size: once
v_call: TRBV23-1
j_call: TRBJ2-7

cdr3_aa: CASSQRGTSGFTDTQYF
cdr3_nt: TGCGCCAGCAGCCAACGGGGGACTAGCGGCTTCACAGATACGCAGTATTTT
d_call: TRBD2
clone_size: .
v_call: TRBV4-3
j_call: TRBJ2-3

cdr3_aa: CASSLAGTGSLSGANVLTF
cdr3_nt: TGCGCCAGCAGCTTGGCCGGGACAGGGTCGCTCTCTGGGGCCAACGTCCTGACTTTC
d_call: TRBD1
clone_size: .
v_call: TRBV5-1
j_call: TRBJ2-6

cdr3_aa: CASSQESSPFGTDTQYF
cdr3_nt: TGTGCCAGCAGCCAAGAGTCCTCCCCTTTTGGCACAGATACGCAGTATTTT
d_call: .
clone_size: .
v_call: TRBV4-2
j_call: TRBJ2-3

cdr3_aa: CASGPGLAGPTDTQYF
cdr3_nt: TGTGCTAGTGGACCCGGACTAGCGGGACCCACAGATACGCAGTATTTT
d_call: TRBD2
clone_size: .
v_call: TRBV12-5
j_call: TRBJ2-3

cdr3_aa: CASSILTGGNQPQHF
cdr3_nt: TGTGCCAGTAGTATCCTGACAGGTGGCAATCAGCCCCAGCATTTT
d_call: .
clone_size: .
v_call: TRBV19
j_call: TRBJ1-5

cdr3_aa: CASSSVGQGAYEQYF
cdr3_nt: TGTGCCAGCAGCTCCGTGGGACAGGGGGCCTACGAGCAGTACTTC
d_call: TRBD1
clone_size: .
v_call: TRBV11-3
j_call: TRBJ2-7

cdr3_aa: CASSLDDKGEAFF
cdr3_nt: TGTGCCAGCAGCTTAGATGACAAGGGTGAAGCTTTCTTT
d_call: .
clone_size: .
v_call: TRBV11-3
j_call: TRBJ1-1

cdr3_aa: CASSLVASTEQFF
cdr3_nt: TGTGCCAGCAGCTTGGTGGCTAGCACTGAGCAGTTCTTC
d_call: .
clone_size: .
v_call: TRBV5-4
j_call: TRBJ2-1

cdr3_aa: CASSQAFADTQYF
cdr3_nt: TGTGCCAGCAGCCAAGCTTTTGCAGATACGCAGTATTTT
d_call: .
clone_size: .
v_call: TRBV4-2
j_call: TRBJ2-3

cdr3_aa: CAWRALGKNTGELFF
cdr3_nt: TGTGCCTGGAGGGCCCTAGGAAAGAACACCGGGGAGCTGTTTTTT
d_call: .
clone_size: .
v_call: TRBV30
j_call: TRBJ2-2

cdr3_aa: CASSQRQGAGEQYF
cdr3_nt: TGTGCCAGCAGCCAGAGACAGGGGGCGGGTGAGCAGTACTTC
d_call: TRBD1
clone_size: .
v_call: TRBV7-2
j_call: TRBJ2-7

cdr3_aa: CASSRQGGNTGELFF
cdr3_nt: TGTGCCAGCAGTCGACAGGGAGGGAACACCGGGGAGCTGTTTTTT
d_call: .
clone_size: .
v_call: TRBV27
j_call: TRBJ2-2

cdr3_aa: CASSLGIAGTNEKLFF
cdr3_nt: TGTGCCAGCAGCTTAGGGATCGCAGGGACTAATGAAAAACTGTTTTTT
d_call: .
clone_size: .
v_call: TRBV11-2
j_call: TRBJ1-4

cdr3_aa: CASSLGGNYGYTF
cdr3_nt: TGTGCCAGCAGCTTGGGCGGAAACTATGGCTACACCTTC
d_call: .
clone_size: .
v_call: TRBV7-8
j_call: TRBJ1-2

cdr3_aa: CASSPFGGDGYTF
cdr3_nt: TGTGCCAGCAGCCCCTTCGGGGGTGATGGCTACACCTTC
d_call: .
clone_size: few
v_call: TRBV7-3
j_call: TRBJ1-2

cdr3_aa: CASSVASLPLDEQFF
cdr3_nt: TGTGCCAGCAGCGTAGCTAGCTTACCTCTCGATGAGCAGTTCTTC
d_call: .
clone_size: few
v_call: TRBV9
j_call: TRBJ2-1